These T cell receptor beta chains were read from a single sample in a study of regulatory T cells in long-lasting Graves disease. Via MiXCR, TCRdb re-called the multiplex PCR reads, giving one row per CDR3 protein. The sample lists about 450,000 distinct CDR3 sequences; around 15% were seen once. This sample also appeared in a second study, on T cells in Graves' hyperthyroidism and ophthalmopathy.

This sample comprised peripheral blood mononuclear cells (PBMCs), obtained at new diagnosis, from a patient treated with antithyroid drugs. Receptors originate from a woman aged 30 to 39 with Graves disease. The conserved cysteine and the conserved F or W are not part of the CDR3 here. Only some rows state a clone size, as once, few, many or a class for expanded clones.

CDR3 protein,V gene,CDR3 length,clone size
ASSQRRGATEAF,TRBV4-2,12,many
ASSSDGTSGRFEQF,TRBV27,14,few
ASSYGRPPRPLR,TRBV6-2/TRBV6-3,12,NA
ASSQSRQGHYGYT,TRBV7-9,13,few
ASSTRRSTDTQY,TRBV9,12,many
ASSPGLAGEETQY,TRBV5-8,13,many
ASSSQTVYNSPLH,TRBV11-2,13,NA
ASSLSLGTGVNFLF,TRBV28,14,many
SASGGTRYSTNEKLF,TRBV20-1,15,NA
ASSKPPGQGYGYT,TRBV19,13,many
ASSPLGGGGLFNEQF,TRBV5-6,15,NA
ASSLGVRGRSNNEQF,TRBV11-2,15,many
ASSSTSGSMRLNYEQY,TRBV11-2,16,many
ASSYLGSQETQY,TRBV6-2/TRBV6-3,12,once
ASSQTGNYGYT,TRBV28,11,NA
ASIGTLMNTEAF,TRBV2,12,many
AWSQTGGRKQY,TRBV30,11,many
ASSLLRDPGGGDTQY,TRBV27,15,NA
ASTRDTTTDTQY,TRBV2,12,many
ASSPPGQGTYEQY,TRBV28,13,many
ATLGLAGERYNEQF,TRBV28,14,many
AIGRSSGITDTQY,TRBV2,13,many
AISSGPAHLWSYEQY,TRBV10-3,15,many
ASISPGGNYGYT,TRBV6-1,12,many
ASSLGDRSYEQY,TRBV12-3/TRBV12-4,12,NA
ASSYSEMTSWGGSYNEQF,TRBV6-2/TRBV6-3,18,many
SAKRAGVGTDTQY,TRBV20-1,13,many
SVGLATQETQY,TRBV29-1,11,few
ASHISSYNEQF,TRBV7-9,11,many
ASSQGLHRAGANVLT,TRBV4-3,15,few
ASSLRPASSYEQY,TRBV27,13,many
ASSLVIQGLEQF,TRBV12-3/TRBV12-4,12,many
ASLGGGANEQF,TRBV2,11,many
ASTKRVGGSTDTQY,TRBV6-2/TRBV6-3,14,many
SAPRTGWEQPQH,TRBV20-1,12,many
ASTAGGELF,TRBV6-1,9,NA
ASSSSGRDTGELF,TRBV6-2/TRBV6-3,13,many
ASSTTSSMYEQY,TRBV27,12,many
ASSLKGQPQH,TRBV5-4,10,many
ASSYPSRWAPSPSTDTQY,TRBV7-9,18,NA
ASRQGTQY,TRBV25-1,8,few
ASSLSESQPQH,TRBV27,11,NA
ASSSQTSFYEQY,TRBV27,12,many
SVDGVSGSEAETQY,TRBV29-1,14,NA